These T cell receptor beta chains were read from a single sample in a study of cytomegalovirus exposure and HLA in healthy donors. The method was immunoSEQ multiplex PCR; TCRdb's version includes in-frame clones alone and lacks a portion of them. The sample has around 200,000 clones, around 80% seen once. Specimen: PBMCs. Receptors originate from a man between 35 and 55 years old in good health and CMV-seropositive. CDR3s include the opening cysteine and the closing phenylalanine or tryptophan. The D gene is left open where the match is weak. Some rows have no size entry. The others give once, few or many, or a class for an expanded clone.

size,V,D,J,DNA,CDR3
NA,TRBV5-4,NA,TRBJ2-5,TGTGCCAGCAGCTTATCATTGTACCAAGAGACCCAGTACTTC,CASSLSLYQETQYF
NA,TRBV10-3,NA,TRBJ1-4,TGTGCCATCAGTGAGGTCCCATCGCTAATCGGACTGTTTTTT,CAISEVPSLIGLFF
NA,TRBV11-3,NA,TRBJ2-1,TGTGCCAGCAGCGTCGGGAGTCCCTACAATGAGCAGTTCTTC,CASSVGSPYNEQFF
NA,TRBV6-4,TRBD2,TRBJ2-1,TGTGCCAGCAGTGCCCGCTGGACTAGCGGGAGGGGTGAGCAGTTCTTC,CASSARWTSGRGEQFF
NA,TRBV29-1,TRBD2,TRBJ2-3,TGCAGCGTTGGTATGGTAGCGGGAGCCACAGATACGCAGTATTTT,CSVGMVAGATDTQYF
NA,TRBV7-8,TRBD2,TRBJ2-1,TGTGCCAGCAGCCCATGGACTAGCGGGGGAAATGAGCAGTTCTTC,CASSPWTSGGNEQFF
NA,TRBV6-5,NA,TRBJ2-3,TGTGCCAGCACGAGCCCCGGTGGAGCAGATACGCAGTATTTT,CASTSPGGADTQYF
NA,TRBV5-1,NA,TRBJ1-2,TGCGCCAGCAGCTTGGAATACAGGGTTGGTGGCTACACCTTC,CASSLEYRVGGYTF
NA,TRBV5-1,TRBD1,TRBJ1-1,TGCGCCAGCAGCTTGGCAGCAGGGGGTGTGAACACTGAAGCTTTCTTT,CASSLAAGGVNTEAFF
NA,TRBV6-5,NA,TRBJ2-3,TGTGCCAGCAGTTGGAAAAGCGGGGATACGCAGTATTTT,CASSWKSGDTQYF
NA,TRBV18,NA,TRBJ2-3,TGTGCCAGCTCCCCAAGTTACGGACAGAGCACAGATACGCAGTATTTT,CASSPSYGQSTDTQYF
NA,TRBV5-1,NA,TRBJ1-6,TGCGCCAGCAGTGACCCCGGAGAGGCCTATAATTCACCCCTCCACTTT,CASSDPGEAYNSPLHF
NA,TRBV6-5,TRBD2,TRBJ2-2,TGTGCCAGCAAAGGGACTACGTTAAGCACCGGGGAGCTGTTTTTT,CASKGTTLSTGELFF
NA,TRBV4-1,TRBD1,TRBJ1-2,TGCGCCAGCAGCCACGACAGGGCGGGATATGGCTACACCTTC,CASSHDRAGYGYTF
NA,TRBV27,TRBD1,TRBJ2-4,TGTGCCAGCAGTTTATCGACAGGACAGGGGGCCCTAGCCAAAAACATTCAGTACTTC,CASSLSTGQGALAKNIQYF
NA,TRBV19,TRBD1,TRBJ2-5,TGTGCCAGTACCCCCTACAGGGGCGGCGGGGAGACCCAGTACTTC,CASTPYRGGGETQYF
NA,TRBV27,TRBD1,TRBJ1-5,TGTGCCAGCAGTTCAGGGGGGCTTCGCAATCAGCCCCAGCATTTT,CASSSGGLRNQPQHF
NA,TRBV2,NA,TRBJ1-1,TGTGCCAGCAAAGGGGGCACTGAAGCTTTCTTT,CASKGGTEAFF
once,TRBV5-1,NA,TRBJ2-5,TGCGCCAGCCGCCAGGTGAGCGGGTCTCAAGAGACCCAGTACTTC,CASRQVSGSQETQYF
NA,TRBV11-3,NA,TRBJ2-5,TGTGCCAGCAGCTTAGAGCGCGGGACAGCTCACCAAGAGACCCAGTACTTC,CASSLERGTAHQETQYF
NA,TRBV5-4,NA,TRBJ1-2,TGTGCCAGCAGCTTGGGGCAACAGGGAGACTATGGCTACACCTTC,CASSLGQQGDYGYTF
NA,TRBV25-1,TRBD1,TRBJ1-1,TGTGCCAGCAGTAGACAGGGTATCGCTTTCTTT,CASSRQGIAFF
NA,TRBV30,NA,TRBJ1-5,TGTGCCTGGAGTAGGGGCAGGGGCTTCAATCAGCCCCAGCATTTT,CAWSRGRGFNQPQHF
NA,TRBV18,NA,TRBJ2-6,TGTGCCAGCGCTCACCAGGCTCCACCTGGGGCCAACGTCCTGACTTTC,CASAHQAPPGANVLTF
NA,TRBV7-6,NA,TRBJ2-1,TGTGCCAGCAGCTACGTCGGGACAACCTACAATGAGCAGTTCTTC,CASSYVGTTYNEQFF
NA,TRBV9,NA,TRBJ2-1,TGTGCCAGCAGCGTAGAGGGGGGGTCCTACAATGAGCAGTTCTTC,CASSVEGGSYNEQFF
few,TRBV7-2,NA,TRBJ2-5,TGTGCCAGCAGCTTCAGGGTTTCAAGGGAGACCCAGTACTTC,CASSFRVSRETQYF
NA,TRBV6-1,NA,TRBJ1-2,TGTGCCAGCAGTGAAGTGATGGGGGCTCGGCTCTATGGCTACACCTTC,CASSEVMGARLYGYTF
NA,TRBV27,TRBD1,TRBJ2-4,TGTGCCAGCAGTCTGAGGACAGGGGTTTTGAACATTCAGTACTTC,CASSLRTGVLNIQYF
NA,TRBV5-1,NA,TRBJ2-1,TGCGCCAGCAGCTTCGAACAGGGAAAAGAGAGTGAGCAGTTCTTC,CASSFEQGKESEQFF
NA,TRBV4-1,TRBD1,TRBJ2-2,TGCGCCAGCAGCCAAGAGGGACAGGGACGGTTAAGGGACACCGGGGAGCTGTTTTTT,CASSQEGQGRLRDTGELFF
NA,TRBV5-1,NA,TRBJ2-1,TGCGCCAGCAGCTTGGCGGGGGGCAGCAACAATGAGCAGTTCTTC,CASSLAGGSNNEQFF
NA,TRBV5-1,TRBD1,TRBJ1-1,TGCGCCAGCAGCTTGGTACGACAGGGATTCATGAACACTGAAGCTTTCTTT,CASSLVRQGFMNTEAFF
NA,TRBV11-2,NA,TRBJ2-1,TGTGCCAGCAGCTTAGAAGGGGAGGTTGAGCAGTTCTTC,CASSLEGEVEQFF
few,TRBV7-9,NA,TRBJ1-3,TGTGCCAGCAGCCAAAATGCGGGCTCTGGAAACACCATATATTTT,CASSQNAGSGNTIYF
NA,TRBV28,TRBD1,TRBJ1-1,TGTGCCAGCAGCGAACCCCAGGGGGCGCGCACTGAAGCTTTCTTT,CASSEPQGARTEAFF
once,TRBV7-9,NA,TRBJ1-1,TGTGCCAGCAGCTTGCCAGGGTCTACTGAAGCTTTCTTT,CASSLPGSTEAFF
NA,TRBV18,NA,TRBJ2-2,TGTGCCAGCTCCGGGGGACGGGACACCGGGGAGCTGTTTTTT,CASSGGRDTGELFF
once,TRBV5-8,NA,TRBJ1-1,TGTGCCAGCAGCTTGCACGAGGGTATCCGGAACACTGAAGCTTTCTTT,CASSLHEGIRNTEAFF
NA,TRBV6-1,TRBD2,TRBJ2-4,TGTGCCAGCAGTGGGACTAGCGGGCAAGCCAAAAACATTCAGTACTTC,CASSGTSGQAKNIQYF
NA,TRBV27,TRBD1,TRBJ1-2,TGTGCCAGCAGGAGGGACAGGGGGTTTATCTATGGCTACACCTTC,CASRRDRGFIYGYTF
NA,TRBV19,NA,TRBJ2-2,TGTGCCAGTAGTATTAGCGGAGAAGGAGGGGAGCTGTTTTTT,CASSISGEGGELFF
NA,TRBV27,TRBD1,TRBJ2-7,TGTGCCAGCAGTTTCTCAGGGGGTACCGAGCAGTACTTC,CASSFSGGTEQYF
NA,TRBV9,TRBD2,TRBJ2-2,TGTGCCAGCAGCGCCCCCGGACTAGCGGCGATTACCGGGGAGCTGTTTTTT,CASSAPGLAAITGELFF
NA,TRBV30,TRBD1,TRBJ1-3,TGTGCCTGGAGACCGGACAGGCCCTCTGGAAACACCATATATTTT,CAWRPDRPSGNTIYF
NA,TRBV5-8,TRBD1,TRBJ1-5,TGTGCCAGCAGCTGGACAGGGAATAATCAGCCCCAGCATTTT,CASSWTGNNQPQHF
NA,TRBV7-3,NA,TRBJ1-1,TGTGCCAGCAGCTTAAAAGGAGGGAACACTGAAGCTTTCTTT,CASSLKGGNTEAFF
NA,TRBV6-1,NA,TRBJ1-2,TGTGCCAGCAGTGAAGGACCCCCAAGACTCGGGGCTAACTATGGCTACACCTTC,CASSEGPPRLGANYGYTF
NA,TRBV18,TRBD2,TRBJ2-1,TGTGCCAGCTCGCTAGGGGCGGGAGTTAAGCAGTTCTTC,CASSLGAGVKQFF
few,TRBV28,TRBD1,TRBJ2-7,TGTGCCAGCAGTTTATTGACAGGGGGGTCAGGCGAGCAGTACTTC,CASSLLTGGSGEQYF